One TCR beta chain is described in this entry. Per the authors' pipeline: Scientists estimated how many nucleated cells there were by amplifying reference gene primers. Here immunoSEQ multiplex PCR was the method, and the copy in TCRdb shows in-frame clones only, minus some. V and J calls and clone size are as listed in that table; D and trimming were resolved from the DNA. The table records over 120,000 clones, 75% to 90% of them present only once. Trimming took 7 bases from V and 1 from J; bases not matched to a gene: 1. Germline CDR1 and CDR2: DFQATT and SNEGSKA (reference sequence). The CDR3 sequence is 11 residues long. This specimen comes from a study of blood T cell repertoires in COVID-19. Across the whole study: The origin of the acute and convalescent COVID-19 samples was the United States, Italy and Spain. T cells, B-cell-depleted T cells, or PBMCs provided the cDNA or gDNA that served as material.

This clonotype originated in a man aged 50 to 59 who had recovered from COVID-19. Sequencing was done on a sample of peripheral blood. This chain joins TRBV20-1 and TRBJ2-7, with 7 nucleotides matching TRBD1. CDR3 residues: CSVQGSYEQYF. The CDR3 DNA sequence: TGCAGTGTACAGGGGTCCTACGAGCAGTACTTC.